A selection of T cell receptor beta chains follows, all from one sample in a study of blood T cell repertoires in COVID-19. Repertoires were generated with immunoSEQ multiplex PCR, while TCRdb's copy carries only in-frame clones and drops some. The top ten clones hold around a quarter of a sample with over 90,000 clones, about 84% of them seen once. Sequenced sample: peripheral blood. The source is a man older than 75 with active or convalescent COVID-19. Both conserved end residues are part of each CDR3. D genes are given only for firm matches. The size field is filled for only some rows; it gives once, few, many or a size class.

TRBV18	.	TRBJ1-1	.	TGTGCCAGCTCTTCGGTTACAGTAAACACTGAAGCTTTCTTT	CASSSVTVNTEAFF
TRBV25-1	.	TRBJ1-1	.	TGTGCCAGCAGTGAATTCAACGGAGCCCCTGAAGCTTTCTTT	CASSEFNGAPEAFF
TRBV3-1/TRBV3-2	.	TRBJ2-1	.	TGTGCCAGCAGCCATCGAAACAGGGACGAGCAGTTCTTC	CASSHRNRDEQFF
TRBV6-2/TRBV6-3	.	TRBJ2-7	.	TGTGCCAGCAGTAAAACTAGTGGCGAGCAGTACTTC	CASSKTSGEQYF
TRBV6-2/TRBV6-3	few	TRBJ2-1	.	TGTGCCAGCAGTCGCACTGGCTCCGGGACAAACTACAATGAGCAGTTCTTC	CASSRTGSGTNYNEQFF
TRBV3-1/TRBV3-2	.	TRBJ1-1	.	TGTGCCAGCAGCCCCCCCGGACACCACACTGAAGCTTTCTTT	CASSPPGHHTEAFF
TRBV18	.	TRBJ2-1	.	TGTGCCAGCTCACCGCGGGGAGGTGGTGAGCAGTTCTTC	CASSPRGGGEQFF
TRBV7-9	.	TRBJ1-2	.	TGTGCCAGCAGCTTATCCGGGGAAGAGAATGGCTACACCTTC	CASSLSGEENGYTF
TRBV5-1	.	TRBJ2-7	TRBD2	TGCGCCAGCAGCCCTCAGCGGGGGGGCTCCTACGAGCAGTACTTC	CASSPQRGGSYEQYF
TRBV7-2	once	TRBJ1-4	.	TGTGCCAGCAGCCACGGGGGGGCTAGTGGTAATGAAAAACTGTTTTTT	CASSHGGASGNEKLFF
TRBV27	.	TRBJ2-7	.	TGTGCCAGCAGTTCCGAGGAGGGACTGGTCTACGAGCAGTACTTC	CASSSEEGLVYEQYF
TRBV28	.	TRBJ1-5	TRBD1	TGTGCCAGCAGTTTATGGGATCGCCGGGACAGGGGAAGAGGCCAGCCCCAGCATTTT	CASSLWDRRDRGRGQPQHF
TRBV7-6	.	TRBJ2-5	.	TGTGCCAGCAGCTTAGGGTCGGGAAAACAAGAGACCCAGTACTTC	CASSLGSGKQETQYF
TRBV28	.	TRBJ2-5	.	TGTGCCAGCAGGACCGGCGCCGGGGAGACCCAGTACTTC	CASRTGAGETQYF
TRBV2	.	TRBJ1-6	.	TGTGCCAGCCTAGGGGTGACCTATAATTCACCCCTCCACTTT	CASLGVTYNSPLHF
TRBV5-1	.	TRBJ1-2	.	TGCGCCAGCAGCGTGGAGGGGAGGGACTATGGCTACACCTTC	CASSVEGRDYGYTF
TRBV7-8	.	TRBJ1-5	.	TGTGCCAGCAGCCAACACAGTCTCAATTTGCATTTT	CASSQHSLNLHF
TRBV7-9	.	TRBJ2-7	TRBD2	TGTGCCAGCAGCTTGGGCGGGGGAACCTACGAGCAGTACTTC	CASSLGGGTYEQYF
TRBV6-5	few	TRBJ1-1	.	TGTGCCAGCAGGGTAGAATCTGGGAGGGCTGAAGCTTTCTTT	CASRVESGRAEAFF
TRBV19	few	TRBJ1-1	TRBD1	TGTGCCAGTAGTATGGCGCCGGGACAGAAGAACACTGAAGCTTTCTTT	CASSMAPGQKNTEAFF
TRBV18	.	TRBJ1-1	.	TGTGCCAGCTCACCCTCCACAGTTAACACTGAAGCTTTCTTT	CASSPSTVNTEAFF
TRBV6-5	many	TRBJ2-5	TRBD1	TGTGCCAGCACGACAGGGCGGAGAGAGACCCAGTACTTC	CASTTGRRETQYF
TRBV19	.	TRBJ1-1	TRBD1	TGTGCCAGTCGCGACAGGGGGGGGACTGAAGCTTTCTTT	CASRDRGGTEAFF
TRBV5-6	.	TRBJ1-2	.	TGTGCCAGCAACCCCAGGGTCCCTAGCTATGGCTACACCTTC	CASNPRVPSYGYTF
TRBV3-1/TRBV3-2	.	TRBJ1-5	.	TGTGCCAGCAGCCATCTGGAACAGGGACCCCAAAGCAATCAGCCCCAGCATTTT	CASSHLEQGPQSNQPQHF
TRBV27	.	TRBJ1-6	.	TGTGCCAGCAGTTCCCCCTCGCAGGGGAATTCACCCCTCCACTTT	CASSSPSQGNSPLHF
TRBV11-2	.	TRBJ2-5	.	TGTGCCAGCAGCCCCGGGAACATCCAAGAGACCCAGTACTTC	CASSPGNIQETQYF
TRBV2	.	TRBJ2-1	.	TGTGCCAGCAGCCGACTAACGGGGGAAACCTACAATGAGCAGTTCTTC	CASSRLTGETYNEQFF
TRBV13	.	TRBJ2-3	.	TGTGCCAGCAGCTCCGGCGGGTCTTCCACAGATACGCAGTATTTT	CASSSGGSSTDTQYF
TRBV4-1	once	TRBJ2-1	.	TGCGCCAGCAGCCCCTCGGCAGGGGAACTCTACAATGAGCAGTTCTTC	CASSPSAGELYNEQFF
TRBV6-2/TRBV6-3	.	TRBJ2-5	TRBD2	TGTGCCAGCAGTTGGACTAGCGGGAAGAGCCTCCAAGAGACCCAGTACTTC	CASSWTSGKSLQETQYF
TRBV7-2	once	TRBJ1-2	TRBD1	TGTGCCAGCAGCTCCACGGGGACAGGGGGCTATGGCTACACCTTC	CASSSTGTGGYGYTF
TRBV19	.	TRBJ1-2	.	TGTGCCAGCAATCTTCATGAGGACATCTATGGCTACACCTTC	CASNLHEDIYGYTF
TRBV7-8	.	TRBJ2-3	TRBD2	TGTGCCAGCAGCTTAGACCAGGGACTAGCGGGCACAGATACGCAGTATTTT	CASSLDQGLAGTDTQYF
TRBV18	.	TRBJ1-5	.	TGTGCCAGCTCATTATCGGGGGAGGGGAATCAGCCCCAGCATTTT	CASSLSGEGNQPQHF
TRBV7-8	.	TRBJ1-4	.	TGTGCCAGCAGCACTAGCGGGGCTTCGGTTGCAACTAATGAAAAACTGTTTTTT	CASSTSGASVATNEKLFF
TRBV5-4	.	TRBJ2-7	.	TGTGCCAGCAGCTTAAGAGGACAACTGATTCCCTACGAGCAGTACTTC	CASSLRGQLIPYEQYF
TRBV7-9	.	TRBJ1-1	TRBD1	TGTGCCAGCAGCGAGACAGGGTTGGGAGCTTTCTTT	CASSETGLGAFF
TRBV29-1	.	TRBJ2-5	.	TGCAGCGTCGCCAGGGACACCAAAGAGACCCAGTACTTC	CSVARDTKETQYF